This TCR beta chain was identified in a study of shared clonotypes between healthy human individuals. Study-level points and caveats: A handful of donors showed sharing of 4.5% to 5% of naive CD4 clonotypes.

In regard to this clone: Antigen: not known.

Germline V gene lookup returns CDR1 SQVTM and CDR2 ANQGSEA. This CDR3 is built from 11 residues. V lost 6 bases to trimming and J lost 9 bases, with 14 bases between them. Each replicate PCR on the sorted subsets used about 220 ng DNA (around 30,000 T cell genomes). Profiled with immunoSEQ multiplex PCR; TCRdb holds only in-frame clones, not every one. The sample includes 2 million to 3 million clones, roughly 93% of them seen just once. V and J are TRBV29-1 and TRBJ2-5; D may correspond to TRBD1 or TRBD2 (6 bases each). Specimen: naive CD4+ T cells from PBMCs. Subset here: CD45RA+ positively selected. This TCR was recovered from a man between 18 and 29 years old in good health. Some clones in this sample may be carry-over from other donors' samples. The DNA for the CDR3 is TGCAGCGTCACCCTCGGGGGCCCCCAGTACTTC. Encoded protein: CSVTLGGPQYF.